The clone carrying this T cell receptor (beta chain) has only a few counts. Its antigen is unidentified. Donors each provided ten milliliters of peripheral blood. Trimming took off 0 bases at V and 4 bases at J, with 14 bases between the two ends. CDR1 is SGDLS and CDR2 is YYNGEE in the germline V gene. The CDR3 consists of 16 residues. Alongside a J-beta primer mix, a sample-barcoded 5' primer served in a second PCR lasting roughly 6 to 12 cycles. MiXCR was run by TCRdb on the 5' RACE reads, yielding one entry per CDR3 protein. In the table there are over 1,500,000 distinct CDR3 sequences, around half of which are singletons. This sample was included in a study of blood T cells in healthy people across ages. Study-level information: Template switching picked up about one barcoded beta molecule for each two T cells. Study results and caveats: Higher diversity and more naive CD4+ cells were features of long-lived donors, compared to aged donors.

The specimen sequenced was blood. The gene calls are TRBV9 and TRBJ2-1, with D possibly TRBD2 on 7 matching bases. This TCR came from a woman aged 40 to 49 in good health. CDR3 sequence: CASSVATGGQYNEQFF. In nucleotides, the CDR3 is TGTGCCAGCAGCGTAGCTACGGGGGGCCAGTACAATGAGCAGTTCTTC.